A single sample gave rise to the 26 T cell receptor beta chains below, sequenced in a study of vaccination effects on CD4 cells after COVID-19. These TCRs' antigens remain unknown. Antigen-specific CD4+ T cell clonotypes were called by their expansion after viral peptide-pool culture in ViraFEST. Culture proceeded for more than 8 days, and CD4+ T cells were then isolated. Nucleocapsid antibody tests were negative, and the vaccine recipients had no prior SARS-CoV-2 infection. Only in-frame clones appear in the TCRdb table, and some are missing; sequencing was by immunoSEQ multiplex PCR. The table records roughly 41,000 clones, about three fifths of them present only once. Sequencing used CD4+ T cells from PBMCs cultured with HCoV-OC43 spike peptides, obtained before COVID-19 vaccination. Regarding subset: HCoV-OC43 spike overlapping peptide pool stimulation. These receptor sequences come from a human donor who received a COVID-19 vaccine.

V usage is TRBV18 and J usage is TRBJ1-6; unclear D gene. V lost 2 bases and J 10 bases, leaving 12 bases between the germline ends. This CDR3 is 14 amino acids long. Germline CDR1 is KGHSH and CDR2 is LQKENI. The chain's CDR3 is CASSPGSGNSPLHF. CDR3 nucleotide sequence: TGTGCCAGCTCACCAGGATCCGGGAACTCACCCCTCCACTTT.

This chain uses TRBV5-1 with TRBJ2-1, with 7 nucleotides matching TRBD2. The CDR3 has 14 residues. Germline-derived CDR1 and CDR2 are SGHRS and YFSETQ. V shed 7 bases, J shed 7 bases, and the junction held 11 bases outside the gene matches. This CDR3 reads CASSGWEGRNEQFF. In nucleotides, the CDR3 is TGCGCCAGCTCGGGGTGGGAGGGCCGGAATGAGCAGTTCTTC.

J is TRBJ1-5 and V is TRBV18; D perhaps matches TRBD1 (6 bases). CDR3 length equals 13 residues. Trimming pared 4 bases from V and 3 bases from J, leaving 7 bases between. Germline V gene sequence: CDR1 KGHSH, CDR2 LQKENI. CDR3: CASSRTDNQPQHF. Here the CDR3 DNA reads TGTGCCAGCTCACGGACAGACAATCAGCCCCAGCATTTT. The full variable domain, completed using reference TRBV18 and TRBJ1-5, is NAGVMQNPRHLVRRRGQEARLRCSPMKGHSHVYWYRQLPEEGLKFMVYLQKENIIDESGMPKERFSAEFPKEGPSILRIQQVVRGDSAAYFCASSRTDNQPQHFGDGTRLSIL.

This clone was recorded only once. V and J are TRBV5-4 and TRBJ2-2, with D tentatively TRBD1 or TRBD2 (6 bases each). CDR3 length: 13 residues. The V end lost 6 bases, the J end lost 6 bases, and 12 bases lay between the germline ends. Germline CDR1 SGHNT, CDR2 YYREEE (reference sequence). In nucleotides, the CDR3 is TGTGCCAGCACCCCCGGGGGCGCCGGGGAGCTGTTTTTT. As protein: CASTPGGAGELFF. Full variable domain (rest looked up from reference TRBV5-4 and TRBJ2-2): ETGVTQSPTHLIKTRGQQVTLRCSSQSGHNTVSWYQQALGQGPQFIFQYYREEENGRGNFPPRFSGLQFPNYSSELNVNALELDDSALYLCASTPGGAGELFFGEGSRLTVL.

The chain uses TRBV19 and TRBJ2-7, with D possibly being TRBD1 (5 bases). Trimming left V 3 bases short and J 4 bases short, with 10 bases between. From germline, CDR1 is LNHDA and CDR2 SQIVND (reference sequence). The CDR3 covers 13 residues. As DNA, the CDR3 is TGTGCCAGTAGTATGTTAAGGGGTTACGAGCAGTACTTC. Translating gives CASSMLRGYEQYF.

This clone has a handful of counts. V gene TRBV20-1 combines with J gene TRBJ1-5; D is ambiguous. The CDR3 is 13 amino acids. Trimming took off 3 bases at V and 7 bases at J, with 13 bases between the two ends. Germline V gives CDR1 DFQATT, CDR2 SNEGSKA (reference sequence). The CDR3 here is CSASRGGEQPQHF. CDR3 DNA: TGCAGTGCTAGTCGCGGTGGGGAGCAGCCCCAGCATTTT.

The rearrangement links TRBV4-2 to TRBJ1-5; the D is unclear. The CDR3 is 14 residues long. The germline V gene encodes CDR1 LGHNA and CDR2 YNFKEQ. The V end was cut by 0 bases, the J end by 4 bases, with 7 bases between. This CDR3 is CASSQDRRNQPQHF. CDR3 in DNA: TGTGCCAGCAGCCAAGATCGGCGGAATCAGCCCCAGCATTTT.

The chain has TRBV27 and TRBJ2-1; no firm D call. The CDR3 totals 16 residues. Germline loops: CDR1 MNHEY, CDR2 SMNVEV (reference sequence). V was cut by 2 bases and J by 6 bases, with 17 bases left in between. The CDR3 spells CASSLDGRAQLNEQFF. The CDR3 coding sequence is TGTGCCAGCAGTTTAGACGGCCGGGCCCAACTCAATGAGCAGTTCTTC.

This clone was seen just once. V usage is TRBV9 and J usage is TRBJ1-3, with D unresolved. V lost 0 bases to trimming and J lost 2 bases, with 9 bases between them. Per germline, CDR1 SGDLS and CDR2 YYNGEE. The CDR3 is made up of 15 amino acids. The CDR3 DNA follows: TGTGCCAGCAGCGTAGCCCCAGCTCCTGGAAACACCATATATTTT. Protein sequence: CASSVAPAPGNTIYF.

The V call is TRBV5-1, the J call TRBJ2-7; D might be TRBD1 (7 bases). Trimming removed 1 base at V and 4 bases at J, with 15 bases between. The CDR3 loop spans 15 amino acids. From germline, CDR1 is SGHRS and CDR2 YFSETQ. The CDR3 loop reads CASSLPEGAVYEQYF. The CDR3 nucleotides read TGCGCCAGCAGCTTGCCGGAGGGGGCAGTGTACGAGCAGTACTTC.

The chain is built from TRBV7-8 and TRBJ2-3; TRBD1 agrees at 8 bases. Germline CDR1 SGHVS, CDR2 FQNEAQ. V lost 5 bases, J lost 2 bases, and 6 bases stayed unmatched. The CDR3 is made up of 15 amino acids. CDR3 residues: CASSPDRGLTDTQYF. The CDR3 DNA follows: TGTGCCAGCAGCCCAGACAGGGGTCTCACAGATACGCAGTATTTT.

This chain links TRBV6-1 with TRBJ1-2, with 11 bases matching TRBD1. The CDR3 runs 14 residues. Germline assignment: CDR1 MNHNS and CDR2 SASEGT. The V segment lost 3 bases and the J segment 6 bases; nucleotides outside the gene matches: 3. CDR3 sequence: CASSEDRGRDGYTF. The DNA of the CDR3 is TGTGCCAGCAGTGAGGACAGGGGGCGGGATGGCTACACCTTC.

The chain couples TRBV5-1 to TRBJ1-6; 7 nucleotides match TRBD1. With V trimmed by 4 bases and J by 0 bases, 13 bases remained unmatched. The CDR3 covers 19 residues. The germline CDR1 and CDR2 sequences are SGHRS and YFSETQ. The CDR3 coding sequence is TGCGCCAGCAGCCCAAAGGACAGGACTAAGAGCTCCTATAATTCACCCCTCCACTTT. It codes for CASSPKDRTKSSYNSPLHF.

Only a few counts were recorded for this clone. V and J are TRBV7-9 and TRBJ1-6, with 9 bases matching TRBD1. Per germline, CDR1 SEHNR and CDR2 FQNEAQ (reference sequence). V shed 5 bases, J shed 0 bases, and the junction held 8 bases outside the gene matches. The CDR3 totals 18 residues. In nucleotides, the CDR3 is TGTGCCAGCAGCGGCCGGACAGGGGAGAGCTCCTATAATTCACCCCTCCACTTT. Protein product: CASSGRTGESSYNSPLHF. The variable domain in full, completed from reference TRBV7-9 and TRBJ1-6, reads DTGVSQNPRHKITKRGQNVTFRCDPISEHNRLYWYRQTLGQGPEFLTYFQNEAQLEKSRLLSDRFSAERPKGSFSTLEIQRTEQGDSAMYLCASSGRTGESSYNSPLHFGNGTRLTVT.

The J gene is TRBJ1-2, the V gene TRBV29-1; 9 bases match TRBD1. The CDR3 has 14 amino acids. Germline lookup yields CDR1 SQVTM and CDR2 ANQGSEA. With 4 bases clipped from V and 2 bases from J, the junction kept 5 bases outside the gene matches. The CDR3, as DNA: TGCAGCGTTGCCGGGACAGGGTGGAACTATGGCTACACCTTC. Translated: CSVAGTGWNYGYTF.

This chain connects TRBV3-1 (or the pseudogene TRBV3-2) to TRBJ1-2; 9 bases are shared with TRBD1. The CDR3 totals 16 residues. Germline V gene sequence: CDR1 LGHDT, CDR2 YNNKEL (reference sequence). The junction had 9 bases not matched to a gene; V was cut back by 4 bases and J by 3 bases. The CDR3 sequence is CASSPGTGSNHYGYTF. Here the CDR3 DNA reads TGTGCCAGCAGCCCCGGGACAGGGAGTAACCACTATGGCTACACCTTC.

The chain joins TRBV7-8 to TRBJ2-3; D is possibly TRBD2 (6 bases). The germline CDR1 and CDR2 sequences are SGHVS and FQNEAQ. The CDR3 extends over 15 amino acids. Trimming removed 3 bases from V and 1 base from J, with 11 bases in between. The chain's CDR3 is CASSFRLDGTDTQYF. In nucleotides, the CDR3 is TGTGCCAGCAGCTTCAGACTAGATGGCACAGATACGCAGTATTTT. The full variable domain, with the rest looked up from reference TRBV7-8 and TRBJ2-3, is GAGVSQSPRYKVAKRGQDVALRCDPISGHVSLFWYQQALGQGPEFLTYFQNEAQLDKSGLPSDRFFAERPEGSVSTLKIQRTQQEDSAVYLCASSFRLDGTDTQYFGPGTRLTVL.

The chain is built from TRBV6-5 and TRBJ1-5, with 7 bases aligning to TRBD1. The V segment lost 3 bases and the J segment 4 bases; nucleotides outside the gene matches: 6. Per the germline V gene, CDR1 is MNHEY and CDR2 is SVGAGI. The CDR3 has 15 amino acids. The CDR3, as DNA: TGTGCCAGCAGTTATAGACAGGGCGCAAATCAGCCCCAGCATTTT. Protein sequence: CASSYRQGANQPQHF.

V and J are TRBV27 and TRBJ1-6; possible D gene TRBD1, 6 bases. This CDR3 spans 16 amino acids. Between the trimmed V and J ends, which lost 1 base and 6 bases, there was a span of 13 bases. Germline CDR1 is MNHEY and CDR2 is SMNVEV (reference sequence). CDR3 nucleotides: TGTGCCAGCAGTTTATTGCGGGACACGCTTAATTCACCCCTCCACTTT. Protein: CASSLLRDTLNSPLHF.

The V and J genes are TRBV5-1 and TRBJ2-7; the match to TRBD2 covers 13 bases. Germline assignment: CDR1 SGHRS and CDR2 YFSETQ. Losses at the gene ends were 4 bases for V and 2 bases for J; bases not matched to a gene: 3. The CDR3 is made up of 15 amino acids. The CDR3 DNA is TGCGCCAGCAGCCATGGACTAGCGGGAGCCTACGAGCAGTACTTC. Protein product: CASSHGLAGAYEQYF. The full variable domain, completed using reference TRBV5-1 and TRBJ2-7, is KAGVTQTPRYLIKTRGQQVTLSCSPISGHRSVSWYQQTPGQGLQFLFEYFSETQRNKGNFPGRFSGRQFSNSRSEMNVSTLELGDSALYLCASSHGLAGAYEQYFGPGTRLTVT.

The chain combines TRBV14 with TRBJ2-5; a possible D gene is TRBD1 (5 bases). The germline gives CDR1 SGHDN, CDR2 FVKESK. The CDR3 is 14 residues long. The germline V and J ends were trimmed by 4 bases and 8 bases, with 17 bases remaining between them. The CDR3 bases are TGTGCCAGCAGCCTAGAGCGTACTACAGGTACCCAGTACTTC. This sequence encodes CASSLERTTGTQYF.

This rearrangement joins TRBV10-3 to TRBJ1-5, with 8 bases identical to TRBD1. Per germline, CDR1 ENHRY and CDR2 SYGVKD. The CDR3 consists of 13 residues. Germline trimming cut 6 bases from V and 8 bases from J; bases unmatched to any gene: 6. The CDR3 reads CAISSGGEEPQHF. CDR3 nucleotides: TGTGCCATCAGCTCAGGGGGCGAGGAGCCCCAGCATTTT.

This chain links TRBV4-1 with TRBJ2-3, with D uncertain. Germline V gene sequence: CDR1 MGHRA, CDR2 YSYEKL. V gave up 1 base and J gave up 4 bases, with 21 bases separating them. The CDR3 contains 18 residues. The CDR3 nucleotides read TGCGCCAGCAGCCAAGTCTTGGGTTCGGTGGTCAACGCAGATACGCAGTATTTT. Translating gives CASSQVLGSVVNADTQYF.

This rearrangement joins TRBV12-5 to TRBJ2-3, with D perhaps TRBD1 (5 bases). Germline lookup yields CDR1 LGHNT and CDR2 FRNRAP. The CDR3 totals 13 residues. Trimming took off 4 bases at V and 3 bases at J, with 8 bases between the two ends. The CDR3 DNA reads TGTGCTAGTGGTTGGTCAGGGACAGATACGCAGTATTTT. Its translation: CASGWSGTDTQYF.

CDR3 residues: CAIRPGDGGYEQYF. CDR3 DNA sequence: TGTGCCATCAGACCCGGGGACGGCGGCTACGAGCAGTACTTC. The chain uses TRBV10-3 and TRBJ2-7; either TRBD1 or TRBD2 may fit D (5 bases each). This CDR3 region has 14 residues. The germline V and J ends were trimmed by 6 bases and 3 bases, with 15 bases remaining between them. The germline CDR1 and CDR2 sequences are ENHRY and SYGVKD.

The chain employs TRBV13 and TRBJ2-7, with 13 positions matching TRBD2. The CDR3 loop spans 16 amino acids. CDR1 and CDR2 from the germline V gene are PRHDT and FYEKMQ (reference sequence). The V gene end was trimmed by 0 bases and the J gene end by 2 bases; junction bases not matched to a gene: 1. The CDR3 region is CASSLGGTSGTYEQYF. The CDR3 nucleotides read TGTGCCAGCAGCTTAGGCGGGACTAGCGGGACCTACGAGCAGTACTTC.